The entry below describes one T cell receptor beta chain. The CDR3 totals 14 residues. The V and J ends lost 8 bases and 7 bases respectively, with 20 bases between them. In germline, CDR1 is MNHNY, CDR2 SVGAGI (reference sequence). These data belong to a study of cytomegalovirus exposure and HLA in healthy donors. 13 Jbeta primers and 60 Vbeta primers were used for the PCR. Using immunoSEQ multiplex PCR, the repertoire was profiled, and TCRdb retains in-frame clones only, with some absent. The repertoire has 95,000 to 150,000 clones, under 80% of them found once; the top ten carry about 12%. This chain uses TRBV6-6 with TRBJ1-1; D possibly corresponds to TRBD1 (6 bases). This clonotype was obtained from a woman in her sixties in good health and CMV-seropositive. The sequenced sample was PBMCs. The DNA for the CDR3 is TGTGCCAGCCAGAGGGACACAATATTTGGTGAAGCTTTCTTT. It translates to CASQRDTIFGEAFF.